Listed below are T cell receptor beta chains from one sample, sequenced in a study of blood T cell repertoires in COVID-19. Assay used: immunoSEQ multiplex PCR; TCRdb lists only in-frame clones, some missing. The table records approximately 250,000 clones, around 89% of them present only once. The source material was PBMCs or T cells enriched from blood (not recorded which). These receptors all come from a woman in her 30s with acute COVID-19. Both conserved end residues are part of each CDR3. A D gene is named only where the DNA matches it firmly. Size is omitted from some rows. Given values are once, few, many or a class for expanded clones.

-	TRBJ2-2	TRBV28	-	TGTGCCAGCAGTTTAGGCGGACAGGGAGGGTGGGAGCTGTTTTTT	CASSLGGQGGWELFF
-	TRBJ2-4	TRBV18	TRBD1	TGTGCCAGCTCACCATATGAGGGGGCAGGGGCCAAAAACATTCAGTACTTC	CASSPYEGAGAKNIQYF
once	TRBJ1-5	TRBV28	-	TGTGCCAGCAGTTTAGAGGCAGGGTCAGCCAGGCAGCCCCAGCATTTT	CASSLEAGSARQPQHF
-	TRBJ2-3	TRBV5-1	-	TGCGCCAGCAGCTTGGTCGGGAGCACCTCAGATACGCAGTATTTT	CASSLVGSTSDTQYF
-	TRBJ1-1	TRBV6-5	-	TGTGCCAGCAGTATGGGGGAGGACACTGAAGCTTTCTTT	CASSMGEDTEAFF
-	TRBJ2-2	TRBV12-3/TRBV12-4	-	TGTGCCAGCACTATGTCCAGGGAGCTGTTTTTT	CASTMSRELFF
-	TRBJ1-2	TRBV2	-	TGTGCCAGCAGCCAACGACAGAATAACTATGGCTACACCTTC	CASSQRQNNYGYTF
-	TRBJ2-2	TRBV24-1	-	TGTGCCACCGGGAGGCCCGGGGAGCTGTTTTTT	CATGRPGELFF
-	TRBJ1-2	TRBV9	-	TGTGCCAGCAGCGTAGGAGGGGGGGCAGGGCAAGGCTACACCTTC	CASSVGGGAGQGYTF
-	TRBJ1-4	TRBV28	-	TGTGCCAGCTTCGCACAGGGCAAAAATGAAAAACTGTTTTTT	CASFAQGKNEKLFF
few	TRBJ2-1	TRBV28	TRBD2	TGTGCCAGCAGTTTATGGACTAGCGTTTACAATGAGCAGTTCTTC	CASSLWTSVYNEQFF
-	TRBJ1-6	TRBV6-1	-	TGTGCCAGCAGTGAAGAATCATATAATTCACCCCTCCACTTT	CASSEESYNSPLHF
-	TRBJ1-6	TRBV28	-	TGTGCCAGCAGTTTCGCGAATTCACCCCTCCACTTT	CASSFANSPLHF
-	TRBJ1-6	TRBV14	-	TGTGCCAGCAGCCAAGTTGGCAATTCACCCCTCCACTTT	CASSQVGNSPLHF
-	TRBJ2-1	TRBV7-2	TRBD2	TGTGCCAGCAGCTCTACACTAGCGGGAGGCAACAATGAGCAGTTCTTC	CASSSTLAGGNNEQFF
once	TRBJ1-5	TRBV29-1	-	TGCAGCGCCTCGGACGGGGAGAGGTCGCCCCAGCATTTT	CSASDGERSPQHF
-	TRBJ2-1	TRBV28	TRBD2	TGTGCCAGCATACCTCGGTTGGCGGGAGGGCCAGGTGAGCAGTTCTTC	CASIPRLAGGPGEQFF
-	TRBJ1-2	TRBV28	-	TGTGCCAGCAGTTTCCGGGTCTATGGCTACACCTTC	CASSFRVYGYTF
few	TRBJ2-1	TRBV6-2/TRBV6-3	TRBD2	TGTGCCAGCAGTTCGGGACTAGCGGGAGCCAATGAGCAGTTCTTC	CASSSGLAGANEQFF
-	TRBJ2-7	TRBV6-2/TRBV6-3	-	TGTGCCAGCAGTCTTCGGACAGACTCCGCTACGGACTCCCATCGCTACGAGCAGTACTTC	CASSLRTDSATDSHRYEQYF
once	TRBJ2-7	TRBV19	TRBD2	TGTGCCAGTAGTATACGCAGGACTAGCGGGCCAGGCTCCTACGAGCAGTACTTC	CASSIRRTSGPGSYEQYF
-	TRBJ2-1	TRBV2	-	TGTGCCAGCAGTGACCCAAACCGAGATGAGCAGTTCTTC	CASSDPNRDEQFF
-	TRBJ1-2	TRBV28	-	TGTGCCAGCAGTTTAGAGTATAACTATGGCTACACCTTC	CASSLEYNYGYTF
-	TRBJ2-7	TRBV6-5	TRBD1	TGTGCCAGCAGATCGGGACAGTTCTACGAGCAGTACTTC	CASRSGQFYEQYF
-	TRBJ1-4	TRBV3-1/TRBV3-2	-	TGTGCCAGCAGCCAAGAGGGGCGACTGTTTTTT	CASSQEGRLFF
-	TRBJ1-4	TRBV28	TRBD1	TGTGCCAGCAGGCCAATACAGCAGGGGGTCGAAAAACTGTTTTTT	CASRPIQQGVEKLFF
-	TRBJ2-1	TRBV4-1	TRBD2	TGCGCCAGCAGCCGGCCGGGACTAGCGGATAACAATGAGCAGTTCTTC	CASSRPGLADNNEQFF
-	TRBJ2-7	TRBV7-3	-	TGTGCCAGCAGCTTACCCTGCGCGGTACCCTACGAGCAGTACTTC	CASSLPCAVPYEQYF
-	TRBJ2-3	TRBV19	-	TGTGCCAGTAGTATAGTAGGGAGTTCAGATACGCAGTATTTT	CASSIVGSSDTQYF
few	TRBJ2-5	TRBV27	TRBD1	TGTGCCAGCAGTTTAATGGGACAGCCCCAAGAGACCCAGTACTTC	CASSLMGQPQETQYF
-	TRBJ2-1	TRBV29-1	-	TGCAGCGTTGAAGATGTTGAGGGAGGGGGTTACTACAATGAGCAGTTCTTC	CSVEDVEGGGYYNEQFF
-	TRBJ1-1	TRBV29-1	-	TGCAGCGTTGGGCGGGGGGGCACTGAAGCTTTCTTT	CSVGRGGTEAFF
-	TRBJ2-2	TRBV29-1	TRBD1	TGCAGCGTTAGGGGACAGGGCGACACCGGGGAGCTGTTTTTT	CSVRGQGDTGELFF
-	TRBJ1-4	TRBV3-1/TRBV3-2	TRBD1	TGTGCCAGCAGCCTCGGGGGTGGGGACAGGGCTGAAAAACTGTTTTTT	CASSLGGGDRAEKLFF
once	TRBJ2-3	TRBV2	TRBD2	TGTGCCAGCAGTGAAGATGGCGGGAGGGTAACAGATACGCAGTATTTT	CASSEDGGRVTDTQYF
-	TRBJ2-3	TRBV7-9	TRBD2	TGTGCCAGCAGACCCGGGACTAGCGGGAGGGCCACAGATACGCAGTATTTT	CASRPGTSGRATDTQYF
-	TRBJ2-2	TRBV2	TRBD2	TGTGCCAGCAGTGGTCTAGCGGGAGGTAACACCGGGGAGCTGTTTTTT	CASSGLAGGNTGELFF
-	TRBJ2-7	TRBV28	-	TGTGCCAGCAACACCGGGACTTCAACCTACGAGCAGTACTTC	CASNTGTSTYEQYF
-	TRBJ2-1	TRBV19	-	TGTGCCAGTAGTAACCACCGACTAGAATCGGATGAGCAGTTCTTC	CASSNHRLESDEQFF
-	TRBJ2-3	TRBV20-1	TRBD2	TGCAGTGCCAGTGGGACTAGCGGGGCAGATACGCAGTATTTT	CSASGTSGADTQYF
few	TRBJ2-7	TRBV7-2	-	TGTGCCAGCAGCTCCCGCTCCCCCCGGGTCACCGCGCGCGAGCAGTACTTC	CASSSRSPRVTAREQYF